The clone carrying this T cell receptor beta chain was seen a handful of times. This sample was taken from a study of T cells after yellow fever vaccination. Per the germline V gene, CDR1 is SGHDT and CDR2 is YYEEEE. The CDR3 covers 15 residues. The ends were cut back, 0 bases at V and 4 bases at J, with 13 bases in the middle. TCRdb called the 5' RACE reads again in MiXCR, with one record for every CDR3 protein. In the table there are roughly 300,000 distinct CDR3 sequences, around 6.8% of which are singletons. This sample comprised PBMCs, obtained approximately 40 days after the first yellow fever vaccination. The receptor's source is a man in his late teens or twenties who received the YFV17D yellow fever vaccine. The chain couples TRBV5-6 to TRBJ1-2; a possible D gene is TRBD1 (5 bases). The DNA of the CDR3 is TGTGCCAGCAGCTTGGCAGGCGGGGCCCCCTATGGCTACACCTTC. Translation: CASSLAGGAPYGYTF. Drawing the rest from reference TRBV5-6 and TRBJ1-2, the complete variable domain is DAGVTQSPTHLIKTRGQQVTLRCSPKSGHDTVSWYQQALGQGPQFIFQYYEEEERQRGNFPDRFSGHQFPNYSSELNVNALLLGDSALYLCASSLAGGAPYGYTFGSGTRLTVV.